Below are 27 T cell receptor beta chains sequenced from a single sample in a study of Ad26.COV2.S vaccination and SARS-CoV-2 variants. Using immunoSEQ multiplex PCR, the repertoire was profiled, and TCRdb retains in-frame clones only, with some absent. The sample records almost 400,000 clones, 75% to 90% being singletons. As to treatment: some 20 received Ad26.COV2.S at low or high dose, single or two shots; roughly 5 received placebo; per-sample allocation not given. Day 63 following the first vaccine or placebo injection was when the samples were taken. This sample comprised peripheral blood, obtained in a trial of Ad26.COV2.S vaccine versus placebo. These receptors came from a person aged 18-65 years who received the Ad26.COV2.S COVID-19 vaccine or a placebo.

The chain uses TRBV3-1 (or the pseudogene TRBV3-2) and TRBJ2-1, with a possible D match to TRBD2 (6 bases). CDR1 and CDR2 (germline): LGHDT, YNNKEL (reference sequence). V was shortened by 4 bases and J by 4 bases, with 14 bases between the two germline ends. The CDR3 extends over 15 amino acids. Written as DNA, the CDR3 is TGTGCCAGCAGCCCCGGGACTTGGGGGTACAATGAGCAGTTCTTC. Translating gives CASSPGTWGYNEQFF.

This chain uses TRBV3-1 (or the pseudogene TRBV3-2) with TRBJ2-5; D tentatively fits TRBD1 or TRBD2 (5 bases each). Germline V gene sequence: CDR1 LGHDT, CDR2 YNNKEL (reference sequence). Trimming took 4 bases from V and 2 from J, leaving 11 bases between them. The CDR3 covers 14 residues. The chain's CDR3 is CASSPGTYQETQYF. DNA for the CDR3: TGTGCCAGCAGCCCAGGGACCTATCAAGAGACCCAGTACTTC.

This clone was observed once. This sequence joins TRBV28 and TRBJ2-3; TRBD2 agrees at 7 bases. The ends lost 5 bases at V and 4 bases at J; junction bases unmatched: 6. CDR1 MDHEN and CDR2 SYDVKM come from the germline V gene. This CDR3 spans 14 amino acids. The CDR3 DNA follows: TGTGCCAGCAGTGTAGGACTAGTGGCAGATACGCAGTATTTT. This encodes CASSVGLVADTQYF.

The chain joins TRBV19 to TRBJ1-4; D uncertain. Trimming cost V 0 bases and J 4 bases, with 9 bases left between them. The CDR3 totals 15 residues. CDR1 is LNHDA, CDR2 SQIVND, per germline (reference sequence). Here the CDR3 reads CASSIDLLDNEKLFF. The DNA of the CDR3 is TGTGCCAGTAGTATAGATCTTCTGGATAATGAAAAACTGTTTTTT.

This rearrangement joins TRBV5-4 to TRBJ2-1, with TRBD2 matching 11 bases. Germline CDR1 reads SGHNT; CDR2 reads YYREEE (reference sequence). J gave up 5 bases and V 4 bases, and 5 bases lay outside the gene matches. CDR3 length: 15 amino acids. The CDR3 here is CASSPRLAGNNEQFF. The CDR3 DNA reads TGTGCCAGCAGCCCTCGACTAGCGGGAAACAATGAGCAGTTCTTC.

The chain's CDR3 is CASSEGGGEKLFF. The CDR3 nucleotides read TGTGCCAGCAGTGAGGGAGGGGGTGAAAAACTGTTTTTT. J is TRBJ1-4 and V is TRBV6-1, with D perhaps TRBD1 (6 bases). The germline V gene has CDR1 MNHNS and CDR2 SASEGT. This CDR3 has 13 amino acids. V was shortened by 3 bases and J by 7 bases, with 9 bases between the two germline ends.

CDR3 sequence: CASSPSLAESTDTQYF. In nucleotides, the CDR3 is TGTGCCAGCAGCCCTTCACTAGCCGAAAGCACAGATACGCAGTATTTT. This chain connects TRBV3-1 (or the pseudogene TRBV3-2) to TRBJ2-3; D may be TRBD2 (6 bases). The CDR3 consists of 16 residues. V was clipped by 4 bases and J by 0 bases, with 14 bases between them. In germline, CDR1 is LGHDT, CDR2 YNNKEL (reference sequence).

The J gene is TRBJ2-1, the V gene TRBV28; D is unclear. V was cut by 5 bases and J by 4 bases, with 12 bases left in between. From germline, CDR1 is MDHEN and CDR2 SYDVKM. This CDR3 contains 14 residues. CDR3 amino acids: CASSLPLGYNEQFF. DNA of the CDR3: TGTGCCAGCAGTCTCCCCCTAGGATACAATGAGCAGTTCTTC.

The genes are TRBV5-4 and TRBJ1-1, with 8 bases identical to TRBD1. The V and J ends lost 3 bases and 5 bases, in that order; junction bases with no gene match: 9. The CDR3 is 15 amino acids. CDR1 is SGHNT and CDR2 is YYREEE in the germline V gene (reference sequence). The CDR3, as DNA: TGTGCCAGCAGCTCTACTGGACAGGGTGGGACTGAAGCTTTCTTT. It encodes CASSSTGQGGTEAFF.

This clone was observed a handful of times. The chain links TRBV6-2 or TRBV6-3 to TRBJ2-1; 12 nucleotides align to TRBD2. V lost 7 bases and J lost 7; bases outside the gene matches: 8. The CDR3 extends over 15 amino acids. CDR1 is MNHEY, CDR2 SVGEGT, per germline. Written as DNA, the CDR3 is TGTGCCAGCATCCCCCTGACTAGCGGGGGAAATGAGCAGTTCTTC. Translated: CASIPLTSGGNEQFF.

This clone was seen once. The V and J genes are TRBV11-2 and TRBJ2-7, with TRBD2 matching over 12 bases. Germline CDR1 is SGHAT and CDR2 is FQNNGV. The CDR3 loop spans 16 amino acids. V shed 1 base and J 5 bases; nucleotides not matched to a gene: 6. The CDR3 DNA is TGTGCCAGCAGCTTAGCCCTAGCGGGAGGGCCCGACGAGCAGTACTTC. Its protein is CASSLALAGGPDEQYF.

This chain links TRBV4-3 with TRBJ1-5; D might be TRBD1 (6 bases). V was trimmed by 0 bases and J by 3 bases, leaving 12 bases between them. This CDR3 region has 16 residues. In germline, CDR1 is LGHNA, CDR2 YSLEER. Here the CDR3 reads CASSQEVGGPNQPQHF. CDR3 in DNA: TGCGCCAGCAGCCAAGAGGTCGGGGGCCCCAATCAGCCCCAGCATTTT.

This chain joins TRBV5-6 and TRBJ2-1; D gene unclear. There are 12 residues in the CDR3. Trimming left V 0 bases short and J 6 bases short, with 4 bases between. In germline, CDR1 is SGHDT, CDR2 YYEEEE. CDR3: CASSLAANEQFF. As DNA, the CDR3 is TGTGCCAGCAGCTTGGCAGCCAATGAGCAGTTCTTC. The whole variable domain, remainder taken from reference TRBV5-6 and TRBJ2-1, is DAGVTQSPTHLIKTRGQQVTLRCSPKSGHDTVSWYQQALGQGPQFIFQYYEEEERQRGNFPDRFSGHQFPNYSSELNVNALLLGDSALYLCASSLAANEQFFGPGTRLTVL.

J is TRBJ2-2 and V is TRBV2, with a possible D match to TRBD1 (6 bases). V was trimmed by 8 bases and J by 0 bases, leaving 10 bases between them. The germline V gene encodes CDR1 SNHLY and CDR2 FYNNEI. The CDR3 consists of 14 residues. The CDR3 DNA reads as TGTGCCAGCGGTGGACAGACGAACACCGGGGAGCTGTTTTTT. Residues: CASGGQTNTGELFF.

This clone was detected only once. The rearrangement joins TRBV18 to TRBJ2-7; no clear D. V lost 5 bases and J lost 3, with 11 bases in between. The germline CDR1 and CDR2 sequences are KGHSH and LQKENI. This CDR3 is built from 13 residues. The DNA for the CDR3 is TGTGCCAGCTCAGTGGGGATGGGCTACGAGCAGTACTTC. It specifies CASSVGMGYEQYF. Full variable domain (missing parts from reference TRBV18 and TRBJ2-7): NAGVMQNPRHLVRRRGQEARLRCSPMKGHSHVYWYRQLPEEGLKFMVYLQKENIIDESGMPKERFSAEFPKEGPSILRIQQVVRGDSAAYFCASSVGMGYEQYFGPGTRLTVT.

The chain is built from TRBV5-4 and TRBJ2-1; either TRBD1 or TRBD2 may supply D (5 bases each). There are 11 residues in the CDR3. Trimming removed 4 bases at V and 11 bases at J, with 10 bases between. Germline assignment: CDR1 SGHNT and CDR2 YYREEE (reference sequence). The CDR3 DNA is TGTGCCAGCAGCCCCGGGACCCAGCAGTTCTTC. Translated, it gives CASSPGTQQFF.

This chain uses TRBV11-3 with TRBJ2-2; 7 positions match TRBD1. The CDR3 totals 15 residues. From germline, CDR1 is SGHNT and CDR2 YENEEA. Unmatched junction bases numbered 7, after V lost 6 bases and J lost 3 bases. CDR3 sequence reads: CASSPDRRYTGELFF. The CDR3 DNA reads TGTGCCAGCAGTCCGGACAGGCGGTACACCGGGGAGCTGTTTTTT.

The rearrangement uses TRBV4-1 and TRBJ1-1; D unclear. Germline V gives CDR1 MGHRA, CDR2 YSYEKL. Between the trimmed V and J ends, which lost 1 base and 5 bases, there was a span of 11 bases. The CDR3 is made up of 14 amino acids. This chain's CDR3 is CASSQVVGWTEAFF. In nucleotides, the CDR3 is TGCGCCAGCAGCCAAGTGGTGGGCTGGACTGAAGCTTTCTTT.

To note about this clone: Different DNA sequences within this sample yield the same CDR3. The chain couples TRBV5-1 to TRBJ2-7, with TRBD1 as a possible D gene (5 bases). Germline CDR1 and CDR2: SGHRS and YFSETQ. The V gene lost 4 bases and the J gene lost 0 bases, with 5 bases spanning the gap. The CDR3 runs to 12 residues. Here the CDR3 reads CASSGASYEQYF. CDR3 sequence (DNA): TGCGCCAGCAGCGGGGCCTCCTACGAGCAGTACTTC.

In DNA form, the CDR3 reads TGTGCCAGCAGCCAACAGGGGCCGTCCTACAATGAGCAGTTCTTC. Its protein product is CASSQQGPSYNEQFF. The chain uses TRBV11-3 and TRBJ2-1, with 7 bases aligning to TRBD1. V gave up 5 bases and J gave up 1 base; unmatched junction bases: 5. CDR1 and CDR2 from the germline V gene are SGHNT and YENEEA. The CDR3 is 15 residues long.

The rearrangement links TRBV19 to TRBJ2-7; 7 positions agree with TRBD2. V dropped 1 base and J dropped 6; count of bases not matched to a gene: 9. The CDR3 is 15 residues long. Germline loops: CDR1 LNHDA, CDR2 SQIVND (reference sequence). The CDR3 coding sequence is TGTGCCAGTAGTATAGGGGGCGGGAGTCCCCGCGAGCAGTACTTC. This codes for CASSIGGGSPREQYF.

This chain links TRBV7-3 with TRBJ2-7; perhaps TRBD2 as D (6 bases). This CDR3 contains 15 residues. V was pared by 2 bases and J by 3 bases, with 14 bases between. Germline values: CDR1 SGHTA, CDR2 FQGTGA. The CDR3 DNA is TGTGCCAGCAGCTTATTCGCGGGACCCCACTACGAGCAGTACTTC. Protein: CASSLFAGPHYEQYF.

V usage is TRBV5-1 and J usage is TRBJ2-5; D remains ambiguous. Germline-derived CDR1 and CDR2 are SGHRS and YFSETQ. This CDR3 is 12 amino acids long. The V end lost 4 bases, the J end lost 2 bases, and 6 bases lay between the germline ends. The CDR3 nucleotides read TGCGCCAGCAGCACCTCTCAAGAGACCCAGTACTTC. Its translation: CASSTSQETQYF.

This clone showed up just once. The rearrangement uses TRBV4-1 and TRBJ2-1, with D possibly being TRBD1 (6 bases). V was shortened by 1 base and J by 4 bases, with 8 bases between the two germline ends. This CDR3 is 14 amino acids long. In germline, CDR1 is MGHRA, CDR2 YSYEKL. DNA of the CDR3: TGCGCCAGCAGCCAAGGGACAGAATACAATGAGCAGTTCTTC. Amino acid sequence: CASSQGTEYNEQFF.

This clone was detected only once. The chain links TRBV30 to TRBJ2-2; TRBD1 matches at 7 bases. V shed 5 bases and J 4 bases; nucleotides not matched to a gene: 1. CDR3 length equals 12 residues. From germline, CDR1 is GTSNPN and CDR2 SVGIG (reference sequence). CDR3 nucleotide sequence: TGTGCCTGGGGGACAGTCACCGGGGAGCTGTTTTTT. The encoded protein is CAWGTVTGELFF.

The chain recombines TRBV12-5 with TRBJ2-7; D gene unclear. This CDR3 is 11 amino acids long. Germline lookup yields CDR1 LGHNT and CDR2 FRNRAP. V dropped 5 bases and J dropped 7 bases, with 9 bases sitting between them. The CDR3 loop is CASGRLGEQYF. In DNA, the CDR3 is TGTGCTAGTGGTAGGCTCGGGGAGCAGTACTTC.

This sequence joins TRBV2 and TRBJ2-1, with 7 bases identical to TRBD2. Germline V gene lookup returns CDR1 SNHLY and CDR2 FYNNEI. The CDR3 spans 13 residues. V shed 9 bases and J 1 base; nucleotides not matched to a gene: 3. The CDR3, as DNA: TGTGCCAGTCTAGCGGCGTCCTACAATGAGCAGTTCTTC. Encoded protein: CASLAASYNEQFF.